This T cell receptor beta chain was captured by sequencing in a study of blood T cell repertoires in COVID-19. Study context: Donors in the United States, Italy and Spain gave samples during acute or convalescent COVID-19. The cDNA or gDNA used as material had been derived from T cells, B-cell-depleted T cells, or PBMCs.

Germline CDR1 is SQVTM and CDR2 is ANQGSEA. The junction had 9 bases not matched to a gene; V was cut back by 4 bases and J by 3 bases. The CDR3 is 15 residues long. In the original workflow: Nucleated cell counts were estimated from reference gene primer amplification. Clones were read by immunoSEQ multiplex PCR, and TCRdb kept only the in-frame ones, dropping some. The V and J calls and clone size come from that table; D and trimming were worked out from the DNA. The profile shows 55,000 to 75,000 clones, over 70% of them singletons. This clone was recorded once. This sequence joins TRBV29-1 and TRBJ1-1; TRBD1 agrees at 9 bases. The sequence was obtained from a human donor in a cohort sampled during active COVID-19. The sample consisted of peripheral blood. This CDR3 reads CSVARDRDQYTEAFF. The DNA for the CDR3 is TGCAGCGTTGCCAGGGACAGGGATCAGTACACTGAAGCTTTCTTT.